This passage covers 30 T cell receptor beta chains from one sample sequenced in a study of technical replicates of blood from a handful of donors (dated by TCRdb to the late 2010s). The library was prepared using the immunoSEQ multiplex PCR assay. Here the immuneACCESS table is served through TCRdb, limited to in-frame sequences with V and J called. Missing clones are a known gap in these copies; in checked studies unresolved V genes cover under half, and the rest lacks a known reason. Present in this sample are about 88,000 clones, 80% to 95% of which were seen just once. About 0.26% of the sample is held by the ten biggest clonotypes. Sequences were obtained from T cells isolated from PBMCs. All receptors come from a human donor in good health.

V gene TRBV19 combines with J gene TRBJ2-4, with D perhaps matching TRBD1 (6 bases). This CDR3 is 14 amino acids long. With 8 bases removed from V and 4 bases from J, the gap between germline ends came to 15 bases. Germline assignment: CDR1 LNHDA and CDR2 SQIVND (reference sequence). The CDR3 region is CASAHGTRKNIQYF. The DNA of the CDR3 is TGTGCCAGTGCTCACGGGACACGAAAAAACATTCAGTACTTC.

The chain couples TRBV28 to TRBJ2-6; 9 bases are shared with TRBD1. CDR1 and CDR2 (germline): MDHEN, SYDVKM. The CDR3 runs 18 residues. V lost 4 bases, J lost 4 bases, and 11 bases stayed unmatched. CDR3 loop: CASSSTGGRMGGANVLTF. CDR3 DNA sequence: TGTGCCAGCAGTTCGACAGGGGGGAGAATGGGCGGGGCCAACGTCCTGACTTTC.

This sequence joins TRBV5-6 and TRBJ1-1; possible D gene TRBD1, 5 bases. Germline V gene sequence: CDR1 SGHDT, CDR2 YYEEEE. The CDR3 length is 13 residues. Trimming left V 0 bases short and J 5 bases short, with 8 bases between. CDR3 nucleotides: TGTGCCAGCAGCTTGGACGGGGGAACTGAAGCTTTCTTT. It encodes CASSLDGGTEAFF.

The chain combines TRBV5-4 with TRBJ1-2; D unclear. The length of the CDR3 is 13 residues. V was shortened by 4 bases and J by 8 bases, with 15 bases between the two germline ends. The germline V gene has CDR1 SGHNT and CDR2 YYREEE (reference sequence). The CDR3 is CASSPDGRVGYTF. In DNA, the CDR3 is TGTGCCAGCAGCCCCGACGGGAGGGTAGGCTACACCTTC.

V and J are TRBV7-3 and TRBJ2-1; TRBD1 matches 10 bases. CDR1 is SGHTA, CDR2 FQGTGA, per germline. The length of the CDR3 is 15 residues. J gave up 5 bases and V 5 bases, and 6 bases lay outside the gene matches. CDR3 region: CASSPTGGYHNEQFF. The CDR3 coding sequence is TGTGCCAGCAGCCCGACAGGGGGCTACCACAATGAGCAGTTCTTC.

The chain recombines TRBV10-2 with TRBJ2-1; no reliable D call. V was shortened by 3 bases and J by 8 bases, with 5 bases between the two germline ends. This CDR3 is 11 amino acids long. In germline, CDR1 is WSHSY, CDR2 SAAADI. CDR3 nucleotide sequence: TGCGCCAGCAGTGATCGTTATGAGCAGTTCTTC. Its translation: CASSDRYEQFF.

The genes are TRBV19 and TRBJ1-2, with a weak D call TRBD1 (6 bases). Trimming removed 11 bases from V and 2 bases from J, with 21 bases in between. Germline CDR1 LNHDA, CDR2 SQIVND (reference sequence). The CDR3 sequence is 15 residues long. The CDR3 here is CASKWGSTGNYGYTF. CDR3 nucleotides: TGTGCCTCAAAATGGGGATCGACAGGAAACTATGGCTACACCTTC.

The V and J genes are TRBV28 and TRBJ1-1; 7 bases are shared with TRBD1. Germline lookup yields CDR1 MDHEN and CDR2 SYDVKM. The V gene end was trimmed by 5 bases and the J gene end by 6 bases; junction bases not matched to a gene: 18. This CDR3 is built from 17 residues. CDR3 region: CASSATAGGREIPEAFF. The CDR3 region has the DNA TGTGCCAGCAGTGCCACGGCAGGGGGGCGCGAGATTCCTGAAGCTTTCTTT.

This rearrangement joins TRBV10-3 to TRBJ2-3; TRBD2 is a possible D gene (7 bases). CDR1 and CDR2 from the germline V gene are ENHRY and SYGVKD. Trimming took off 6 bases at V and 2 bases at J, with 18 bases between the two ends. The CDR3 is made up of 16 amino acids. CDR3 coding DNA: TGTGCCATCAGGGCGGGGGCAGGGTCGGTCACAGATACGCAGTATTTT. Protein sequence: CAIRAGAGSVTDTQYF.

CDR3 in DNA: TGTGCCAGCTCACCCGACAGGGGTCCCTATGGCTACACCTTC. It is translated as CASSPDRGPYGYTF. The rearrangement links TRBV18 to TRBJ1-2, with TRBD1 matching 8 bases. Germline V gene lookup returns CDR1 KGHSH and CDR2 LQKENI. The CDR3 is 14 amino acids. V lost 3 bases to trimming and J lost 4 bases; unmatched junction nucleotides: 4.

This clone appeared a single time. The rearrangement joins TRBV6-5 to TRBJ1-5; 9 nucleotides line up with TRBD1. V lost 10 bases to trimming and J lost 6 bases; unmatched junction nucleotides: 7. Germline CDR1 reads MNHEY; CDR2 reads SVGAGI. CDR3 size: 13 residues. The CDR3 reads CATGTGLSQPQHF. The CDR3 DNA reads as TGTGCCACCGGGACAGGGCTGAGTCAGCCCCAGCATTTT.

DNA of the CDR3: TGTGCCAGCAGCCAAAGCGGGGGGGCCTTAGATACGCAGTATTTT. Residues: CASSQSGGALDTQYF. This chain links TRBV13 with TRBJ2-3; 10 bases align to TRBD2. This CDR3 spans 15 amino acids. Germline V CDR1 and CDR2: PRHDT, FYEKMQ (reference sequence). V lost 5 bases to trimming and J lost 5 bases; unmatched junction nucleotides: 7.

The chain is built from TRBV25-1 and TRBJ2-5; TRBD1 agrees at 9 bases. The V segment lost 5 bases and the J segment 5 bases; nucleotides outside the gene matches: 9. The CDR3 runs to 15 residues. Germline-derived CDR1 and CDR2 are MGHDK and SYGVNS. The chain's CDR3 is CASSPRDRDQETQYF. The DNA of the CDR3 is TGTGCCAGCAGTCCCCGGGACAGGGATCAGGAGACCCAGTACTTC.

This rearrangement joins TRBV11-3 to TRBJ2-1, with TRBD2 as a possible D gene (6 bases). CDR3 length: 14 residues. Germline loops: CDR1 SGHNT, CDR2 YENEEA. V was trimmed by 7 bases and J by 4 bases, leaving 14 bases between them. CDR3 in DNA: TGTGCCAGCAACTCCGGGACTGGATACAATGAGCAGTTCTTC. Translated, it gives CASNSGTGYNEQFF.

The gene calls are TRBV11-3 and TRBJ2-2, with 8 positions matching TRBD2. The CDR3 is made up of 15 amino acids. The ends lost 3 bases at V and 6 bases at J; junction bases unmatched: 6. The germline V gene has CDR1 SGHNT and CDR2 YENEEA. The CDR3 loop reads CASSLSGGAAGELFF. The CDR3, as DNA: TGTGCCAGCAGCTTGTCGGGGGGGGCGGCCGGGGAGCTGTTTTTT.

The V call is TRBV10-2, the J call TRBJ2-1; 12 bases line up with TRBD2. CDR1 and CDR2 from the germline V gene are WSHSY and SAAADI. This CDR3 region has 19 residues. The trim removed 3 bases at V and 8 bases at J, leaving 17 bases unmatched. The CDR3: CASSDPQLAGGSVFYEQFF. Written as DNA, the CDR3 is TGCGCCAGCAGTGACCCCCAACTAGCGGGAGGTTCAGTTTTCTATGAGCAGTTCTTC.

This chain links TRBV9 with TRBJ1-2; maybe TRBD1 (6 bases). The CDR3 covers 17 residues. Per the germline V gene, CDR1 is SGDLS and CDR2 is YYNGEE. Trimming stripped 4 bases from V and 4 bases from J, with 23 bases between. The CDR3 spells CASSPPRTVPRSYGYTF. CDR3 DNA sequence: TGTGCCAGCAGCCCACCAAGGACAGTACCTCGGTCCTATGGCTACACCTTC.

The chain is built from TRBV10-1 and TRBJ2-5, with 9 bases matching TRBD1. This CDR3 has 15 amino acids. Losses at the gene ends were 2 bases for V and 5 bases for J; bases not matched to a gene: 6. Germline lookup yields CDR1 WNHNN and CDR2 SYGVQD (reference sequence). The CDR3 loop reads CASSEGDRVWETQYF. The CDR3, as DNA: TGCGCCAGCAGTGAGGGGGACAGGGTCTGGGAGACCCAGTACTTC.

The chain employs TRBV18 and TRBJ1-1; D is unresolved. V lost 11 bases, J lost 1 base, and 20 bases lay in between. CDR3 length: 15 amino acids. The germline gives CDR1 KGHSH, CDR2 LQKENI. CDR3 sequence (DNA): TGTGCCGGCTTTCCCCAGCCAACAGCGAACACTGAAGCTTTCTTT. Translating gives CAGFPQPTANTEAFF. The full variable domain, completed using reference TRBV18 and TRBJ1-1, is NAGVMQNPRHLVRRRGQEARLRCSPMKGHSHVYWYRQLPEEGLKFMVYLQKENIIDESGMPKERFSAEFPKEGPSILRIQQVVRGDSAAYFCAGFPQPTANTEAFFGQGTRLTVV.

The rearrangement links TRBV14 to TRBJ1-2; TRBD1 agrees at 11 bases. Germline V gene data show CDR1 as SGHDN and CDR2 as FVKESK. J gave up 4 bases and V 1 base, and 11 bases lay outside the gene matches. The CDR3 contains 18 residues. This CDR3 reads CASSQGDRGLQYPYGYTF. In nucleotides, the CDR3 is TGTGCCAGCAGCCAAGGGGACAGGGGGTTACAATACCCCTATGGCTACACCTTC.

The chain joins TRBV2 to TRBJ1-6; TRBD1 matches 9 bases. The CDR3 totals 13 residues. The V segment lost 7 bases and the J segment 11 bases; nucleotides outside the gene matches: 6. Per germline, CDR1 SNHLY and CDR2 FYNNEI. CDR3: CASKGQGTPPLHF. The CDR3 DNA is TGTGCCAGCAAGGGACAGGGTACCCCACCCCTCCACTTT. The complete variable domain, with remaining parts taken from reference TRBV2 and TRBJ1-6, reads EPEVTQTPSHQVTQMGQEVILRCVPISNHLYFYWYRQILGQKVEFLVSFYNNEISEKSEIFDDQFSVERPDGSNFTLKIRSTKLEDSAMYFCASKGQGTPPLHFGNGTRLTVT.

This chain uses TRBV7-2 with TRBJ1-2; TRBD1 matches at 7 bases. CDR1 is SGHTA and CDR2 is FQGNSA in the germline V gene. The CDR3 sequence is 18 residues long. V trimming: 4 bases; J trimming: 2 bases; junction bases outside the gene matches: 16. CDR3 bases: TGTGCCAGCAGCTCTTACGAGGACAGGAACCCCCACAACTATGGCTACACCTTC. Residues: CASSSYEDRNPHNYGYTF.

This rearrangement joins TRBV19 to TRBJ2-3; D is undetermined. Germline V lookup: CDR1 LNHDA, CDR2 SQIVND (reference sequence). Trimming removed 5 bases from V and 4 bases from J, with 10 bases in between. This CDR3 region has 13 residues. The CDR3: CASSRRTADTQYF. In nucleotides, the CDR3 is TGTGCCAGTAGTCGAAGAACTGCAGATACGCAGTATTTT.

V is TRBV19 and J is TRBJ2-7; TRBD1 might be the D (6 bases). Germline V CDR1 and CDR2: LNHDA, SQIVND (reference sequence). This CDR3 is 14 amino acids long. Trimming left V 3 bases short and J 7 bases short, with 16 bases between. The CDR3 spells CASSMGRGSGEQYF. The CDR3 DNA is TGTGCCAGTAGTATGGGCAGGGGATCGGGGGAGCAGTACTTC. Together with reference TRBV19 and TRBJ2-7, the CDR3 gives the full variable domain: DGGITQSPKYLFRKEGQNVTLSCEQNLNHDAMYWYRQDPGQGLRLIYYSQIVNDFQKGDIAEGYSVSREKKESFPLTVTSAQKNPTAFYLCASSMGRGSGEQYFGPGTRLTVT.

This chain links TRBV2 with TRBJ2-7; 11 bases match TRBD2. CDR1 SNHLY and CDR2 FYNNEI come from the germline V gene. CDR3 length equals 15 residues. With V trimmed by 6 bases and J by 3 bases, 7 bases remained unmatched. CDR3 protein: CASRPWGTSGYEQYF. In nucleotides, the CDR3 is TGTGCCAGCAGGCCCTGGGGGACTAGCGGCTACGAGCAGTACTTC. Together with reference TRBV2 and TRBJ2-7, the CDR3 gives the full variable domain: EPEVTQTPSHQVTQMGQEVILRCVPISNHLYFYWYRQILGQKVEFLVSFYNNEISEKSEIFDDQFSVERPDGSNFTLKIRSTKLEDSAMYFCASRPWGTSGYEQYFGPGTRLTVT.

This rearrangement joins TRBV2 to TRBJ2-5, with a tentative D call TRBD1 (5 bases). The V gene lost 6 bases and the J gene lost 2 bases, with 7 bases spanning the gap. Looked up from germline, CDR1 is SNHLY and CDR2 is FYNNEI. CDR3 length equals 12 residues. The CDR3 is CASSRQQETQYF. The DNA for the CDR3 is TGTGCCAGCAGCCGACAGCAAGAGACCCAGTACTTC. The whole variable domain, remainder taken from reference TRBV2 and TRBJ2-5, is EPEVTQTPSHQVTQMGQEVILRCVPISNHLYFYWYRQILGQKVEFLVSFYNNEISEKSEIFDDQFSVERPDGSNFTLKIRSTKLEDSAMYFCASSRQQETQYFGPGTRLLVL.

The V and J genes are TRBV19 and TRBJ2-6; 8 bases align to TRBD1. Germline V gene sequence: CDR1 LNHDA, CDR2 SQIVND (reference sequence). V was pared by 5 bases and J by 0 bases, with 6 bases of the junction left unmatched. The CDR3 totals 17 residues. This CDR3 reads CASSRDRRSSGANVLTF. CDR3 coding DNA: TGTGCCAGTAGTCGGGACAGGCGGAGCTCTGGGGCCAACGTCCTGACTTTC. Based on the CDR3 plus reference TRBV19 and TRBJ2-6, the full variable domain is DGGITQSPKYLFRKEGQNVTLSCEQNLNHDAMYWYRQDPGQGLRLIYYSQIVNDFQKGDIAEGYSVSREKKESFPLTVTSAQKNPTAFYLCASSRDRRSSGANVLTFGAGSRLTVL.

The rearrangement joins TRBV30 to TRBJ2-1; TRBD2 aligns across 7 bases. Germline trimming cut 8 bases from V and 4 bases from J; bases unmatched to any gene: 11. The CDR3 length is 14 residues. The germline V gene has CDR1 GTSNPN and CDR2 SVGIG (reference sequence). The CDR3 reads CAVATSRDYNEQFF. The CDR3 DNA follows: TGTGCCGTAGCGACTAGCCGCGATTACAATGAGCAGTTCTTC.

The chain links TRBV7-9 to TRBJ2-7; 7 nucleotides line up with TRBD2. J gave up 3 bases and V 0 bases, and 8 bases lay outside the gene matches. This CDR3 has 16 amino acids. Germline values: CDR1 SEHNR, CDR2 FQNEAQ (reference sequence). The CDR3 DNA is TGTGCCAGCAGCTTAGCGTCCGGGGGGACCGTCTACGAGCAGTACTTC. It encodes CASSLASGGTVYEQYF. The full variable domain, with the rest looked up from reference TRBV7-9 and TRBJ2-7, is DTGVSQNPRHKITKRGQNVTFRCDPISEHNRLYWYRQTLGQGPEFLTYFQNEAQLEKSRLLSDRFSAERPKGSFSTLEIQRTEQGDSAMYLCASSLASGGTVYEQYFGPGTRLTVT.

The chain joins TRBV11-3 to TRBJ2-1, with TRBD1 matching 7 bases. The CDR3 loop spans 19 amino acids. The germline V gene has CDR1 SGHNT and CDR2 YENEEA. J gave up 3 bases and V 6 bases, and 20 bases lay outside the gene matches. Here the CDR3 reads CASRPYPDSRGRNYNEQFF. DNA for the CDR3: TGTGCCAGCAGACCTTACCCCGACTCCAGGGGGAGAAACTACAATGAGCAGTTCTTC.